A selection of T cell receptor beta chains follows, all from one sample in a study of blood T cell repertoires in COVID-19. Produced via immunoSEQ multiplex PCR; TCRdb's table is partial and in-frame only. The sample contains 390,000 or so clones, roughly 87% of which appear only once. The sample taken for sequencing was PBMCs or T cells enriched from blood (not recorded which). The origin of the receptors is a woman aged 50 to 60 who had recovered from COVID-19. Each CDR3 is given with its conserved first and last residue.

>TRBJ1-5|TRBV6-5
CASSLRIRSNQPQHF
>TRBJ1-2|TRBV7-2
CASSPGGGGVYGYTF
>TRBJ1-1|TRBV12-3/TRBV12-4
CASSLSGNTEAFF
>TRBJ2-5|TRBV12-3/TRBV12-4
CASSNKGVPAQYF
>TRBJ2-2|TRBV6-2/TRBV6-3
CASSPPGGITGELFF
>TRBJ1-6|TRBV6-1
CASSEGEDSPLHF
>TRBJ2-5|TRBV30
CAWSVRRETQYF
>TRBJ2-4|TRBV30
CAWSVQEGRNIQYF
>TRBJ1-2|TRBV5-8
CASSPSPTYGYTF
>TRBJ2-7|TRBV10-1
CASSEIEGQGTYEQYF
>TRBJ2-1|TRBV4-3
CASSRDGPGQPSYNEQFF
>TRBJ1-2|TRBV27
CASRITGGPWGYTF
>TRBJ1-3|TRBV4-1
CASSPGGNTIYF
>TRBJ1-4|TRBV9
CASSARGGHEKLFF
>TRBJ1-2|TRBV5-1
CASSLWLQPNYGYTF
>TRBJ2-7|TRBV6-2/TRBV6-3
CASSQPIGERNYEQYF
>TRBJ1-1|TRBV11-1
CASSQMRLTEAFF
>TRBJ1-2|TRBV5-6
CASSGTGAYGYTF
>TRBJ2-1|TRBV7-3
CASSLTQNPGYNEQFF
>TRBJ1-2|TRBV7-3
CASSPGQGYGYTF
>TRBJ2-7|TRBV2
CASSVSGVGYEQYF
>TRBJ2-5|TRBV3-1/TRBV3-2
CASSRGLAGEGETQYF
>TRBJ2-7|TRBV5-1
CASSFGGGPTSYEQYF
>TRBJ1-1|TRBV18
CASSPATRQGGTEAFF
>TRBJ2-6|TRBV3-1/TRBV3-2
CASSQRSSGANVLTF
>TRBJ1-2|TRBV9
CASSVGAGHGYTF
>TRBJ2-3|TRBV9
CARSVAGGRGGTDTQYF
>TRBJ1-1|TRBV30
CAWALRPLEAFF
>TRBJ1-5|TRBV7-9
CASSLGLTGSFSGPQHF
>TRBJ1-3|TRBV3-1/TRBV3-2
CASSQSSGNTIYF
>TRBJ1-5|TRBV30
CAWSWSGQTPGPQHF
>TRBJ2-1|TRBV7-8
CASSSEVGNEQFF
>TRBJ2-1|TRBV6-1
CASTERGGAGEQFF
>TRBJ1-5|TRBV7-2
CASAIDNQPQHF
>TRBJ1-5|TRBV7-2
CACAAVGNQPQHF
>TRBJ2-7|TRBV3-1/TRBV3-2
CASSPVTWGGNNEQYF
>TRBJ2-7|TRBV5-6
CASSWGDSYEQYF
>TRBJ1-3|TRBV7-2
CASSRDRGSGNTIYF
>TRBJ1-2|TRBV6-5
CASSYDAGGSGYTF
>TRBJ1-2|TRBV6-5
CASQDRGYGYTF
>TRBJ2-7|TRBV6-4
CASNWFTREQYF
>TRBJ2-3|TRBV11-2
CASSLLFPDTQYF
>TRBJ1-5|TRBV29-1
CSVSQGAFQPQHF
>TRBJ1-1|TRBV3-1/TRBV3-2
CASSQNRDGEAFF
>TRBJ1-4|TRBV5-5
CASSHRQGAGEKLFF
>TRBJ1-6|TRBV4-1
CASSQEDRRNSPLHF
>TRBJ2-2|TRBV4-2
CASSQTSNTGELFF
>TRBJ1-1|TRBV7-2
CASSTFPGTGHRPEAFF
>TRBJ2-1|TRBV28
CASTWAGEYNEQFF
>TRBJ2-5|TRBV19
CASSGLAGGEETQYF
>TRBJ2-3|TRBV19
CASSASHTQYF
>TRBJ1-5|TRBV16
CASSLGTDNQPQHF
>TRBJ2-7|TRBV9
CASSVKPGDEQYF